The T cell receptor beta chain described here comes from a study of T cell responses to AZD1222 COVID-19 vaccine. CDR1 MNHNY and CDR2 SVGAGI come from the germline V gene (reference sequence). The V gene lost 5 bases and the J gene lost 5 bases, with 6 bases spanning the gap. This CDR3 contains 12 residues. Generated by immunoSEQ multiplex PCR, the TCRdb table keeps only in-frame clones and is missing some. The sample includes 100,000 or so clones, around nine tenths of them seen just once. This chain links TRBV6-6 with TRBJ1-4; D not resolved. Sequencing was performed on peripheral blood, taken on day 0 of AZD1222 vaccination. This clonotype was obtained from an adult in good health. Here the CDR3 reads CASSRVNEKLFF. The DNA of the CDR3 is TGTGCCAGCAGTAGGGTGAATGAAAAACTGTTTTTT.